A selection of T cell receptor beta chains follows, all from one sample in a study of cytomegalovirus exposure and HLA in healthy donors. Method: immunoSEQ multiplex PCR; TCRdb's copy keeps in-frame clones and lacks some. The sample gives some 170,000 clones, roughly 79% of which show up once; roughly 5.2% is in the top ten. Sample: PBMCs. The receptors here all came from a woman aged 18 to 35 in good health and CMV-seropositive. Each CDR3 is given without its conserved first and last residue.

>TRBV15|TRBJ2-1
ATSTFPRDRAHEQF
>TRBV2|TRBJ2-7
ASSEAPNRQY
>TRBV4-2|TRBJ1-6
ASSQGVHSGGLSSYNSPLH
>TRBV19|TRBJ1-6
ASSAPGQSNSPLH
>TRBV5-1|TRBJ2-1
ASSLGASGGGNEQF
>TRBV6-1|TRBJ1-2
ASSEPDRDPNYGYT
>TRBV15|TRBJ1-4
ATSRYRSHEKLF
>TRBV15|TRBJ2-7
ATSRDRGEYEQY
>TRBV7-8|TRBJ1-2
ASSKDIYYGYT
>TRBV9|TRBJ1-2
ASSEEINLSYGYT
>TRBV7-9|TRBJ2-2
ASSFRYSDRVNTGELF
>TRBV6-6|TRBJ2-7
ASSYHLDSSYEQY
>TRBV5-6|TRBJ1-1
ASSYWGWWNPPRQAF
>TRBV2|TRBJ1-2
ASSEALGRGFSYGYT
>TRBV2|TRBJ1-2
ASSDVGLEGHT
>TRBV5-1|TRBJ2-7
ASSLLVTQASSSYEQY
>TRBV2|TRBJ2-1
ASTFSGGAYNEQF
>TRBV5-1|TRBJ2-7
ASSLVGGHNSYEQY
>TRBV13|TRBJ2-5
ASSSGGGPGGETQY
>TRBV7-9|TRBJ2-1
ASSIPRPGLPNEQF
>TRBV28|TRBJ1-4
ASSLQATNEKLF
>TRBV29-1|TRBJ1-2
SVEGRGRNYGYT
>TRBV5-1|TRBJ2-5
ASSLTVAGGGETQY
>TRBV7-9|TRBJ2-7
ASSGRDRGYEQY
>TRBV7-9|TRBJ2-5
ASSLGTGVETQY
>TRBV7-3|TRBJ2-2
ASSPRSTGELF
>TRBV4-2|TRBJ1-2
ASSQAKRQGRYGYT
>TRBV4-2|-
ASSARDRAFDEQY
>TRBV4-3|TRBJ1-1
ASSQELPENTEAF
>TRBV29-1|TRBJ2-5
SDKQGAGETQY
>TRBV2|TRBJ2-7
ASRFAAGLEY
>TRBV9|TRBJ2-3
ASSARSGGSTDTQY
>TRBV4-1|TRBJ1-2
ASSQDWQDINGYT
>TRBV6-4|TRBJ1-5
ASSEQGSGQPQH
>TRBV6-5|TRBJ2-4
ASRKGLWNIQY
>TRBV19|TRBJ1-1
ASSRDSTEAF
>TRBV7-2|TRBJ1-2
ASSLQKVYGYT
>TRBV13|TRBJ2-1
ASSAPSGEQF
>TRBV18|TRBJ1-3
ASSLQSRFGNTIY
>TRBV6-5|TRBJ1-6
ASSYAGPRGSPLH
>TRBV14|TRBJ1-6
ASSHRTGPFNSPLH
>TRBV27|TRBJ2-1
ASSYGSASGRNEQF